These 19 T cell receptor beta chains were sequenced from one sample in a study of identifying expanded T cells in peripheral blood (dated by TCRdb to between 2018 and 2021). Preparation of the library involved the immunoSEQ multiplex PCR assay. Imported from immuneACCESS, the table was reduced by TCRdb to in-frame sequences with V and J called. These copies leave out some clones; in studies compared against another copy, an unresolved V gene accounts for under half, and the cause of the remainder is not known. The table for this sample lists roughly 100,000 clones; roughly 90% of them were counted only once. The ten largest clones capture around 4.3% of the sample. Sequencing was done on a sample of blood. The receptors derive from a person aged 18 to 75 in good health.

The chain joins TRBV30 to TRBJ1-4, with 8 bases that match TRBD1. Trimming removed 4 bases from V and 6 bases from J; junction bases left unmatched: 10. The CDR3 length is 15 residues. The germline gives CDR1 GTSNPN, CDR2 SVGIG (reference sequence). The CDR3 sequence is CAWNRQGFDHEKLFF. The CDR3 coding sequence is TGTGCCTGGAACAGACAGGGGTTCGATCATGAAAAACTGTTTTTT.

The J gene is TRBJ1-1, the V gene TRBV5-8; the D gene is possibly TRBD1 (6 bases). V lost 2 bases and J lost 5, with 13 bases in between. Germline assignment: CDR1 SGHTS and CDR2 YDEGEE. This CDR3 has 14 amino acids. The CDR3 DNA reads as TGTGCCAGCAGCTTAGGGGGGGCAGGGACTGAAGCTTTCTTT. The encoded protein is CASSLGGAGTEAFF.

The CDR3 sequence: CSVGGRSTGELFF. The CDR3 DNA reads TGCAGCGTTGGAGGACGGAGCACCGGGGAGCTGTTTTTT. This chain connects TRBV29-1 to TRBJ2-2; D call uncertain. From germline, CDR1 is SQVTM and CDR2 ANQGSEA. Trimming pared 4 bases from V and 4 bases from J, leaving 10 bases between. This CDR3 is 13 amino acids long.

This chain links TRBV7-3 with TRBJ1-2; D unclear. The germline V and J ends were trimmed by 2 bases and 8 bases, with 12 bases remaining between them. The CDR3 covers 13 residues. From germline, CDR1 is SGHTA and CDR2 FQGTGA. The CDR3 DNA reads TGTGCCAGCAGCTTAGGGAAAATGGGGGGCTACACCTTC. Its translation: CASSLGKMGGYTF. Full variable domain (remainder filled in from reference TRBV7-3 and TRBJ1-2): GAGVSQTPSNKVTEKGKYVELRCDPISGHTALYWYRQSLGQGPEFLIYFQGTGAADDSGLPNDRFFAVRPEGSVSTLKIQRTERGDSAVYLCASSLGKMGGYTFGSGTRLTVV.

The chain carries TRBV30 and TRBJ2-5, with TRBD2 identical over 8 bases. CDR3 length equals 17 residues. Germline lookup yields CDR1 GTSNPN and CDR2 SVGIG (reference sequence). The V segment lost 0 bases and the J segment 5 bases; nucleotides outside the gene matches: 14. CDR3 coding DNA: TGTGCCTGGAGTGTACGATGGCGGGGGGACCTAACGGAGACCCAGTACTTC. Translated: CAWSVRWRGDLTETQYF. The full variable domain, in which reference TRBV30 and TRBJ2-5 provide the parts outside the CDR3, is SQTIHQWPATLVQPVGSPLSLECTVEGTSNPNLYWYRQAAGRGLQLLFYSVGIGQISSEVPQNLSASRPQDRQFILSSKKLLLSDSGFYLCAWSVRWRGDLTETQYFGPGTRLLVL.

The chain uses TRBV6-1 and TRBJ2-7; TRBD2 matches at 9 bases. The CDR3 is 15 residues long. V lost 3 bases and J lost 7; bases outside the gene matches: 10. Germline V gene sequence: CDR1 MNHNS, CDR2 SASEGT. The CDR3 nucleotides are TGTGCCAGCAGTGAGGACGTAGCGGGGGCGGCAGAGCAGTACTTC. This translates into CASSEDVAGAAEQYF.

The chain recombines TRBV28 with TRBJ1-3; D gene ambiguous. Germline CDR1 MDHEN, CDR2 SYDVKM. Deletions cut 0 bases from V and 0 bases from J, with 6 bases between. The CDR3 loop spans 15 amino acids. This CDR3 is CASSLWGNSGNTIYF. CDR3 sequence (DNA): TGTGCCAGCAGTTTATGGGGGAACTCTGGAAACACCATATATTTT.

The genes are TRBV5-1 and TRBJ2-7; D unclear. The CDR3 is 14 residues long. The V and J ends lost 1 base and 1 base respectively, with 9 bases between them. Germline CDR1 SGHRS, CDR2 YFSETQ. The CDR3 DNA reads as TGCGCCAGCAGCTTGTCTCCACTTTCCTACGAGCAGTACTTC. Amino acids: CASSLSPLSYEQYF. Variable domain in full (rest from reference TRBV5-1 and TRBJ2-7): KAGVTQTPRYLIKTRGQQVTLSCSPISGHRSVSWYQQTPGQGLQFLFEYFSETQRNKGNFPGRFSGRQFSNSRSEMNVSTLELGDSALYLCASSLSPLSYEQYFGPGTRLTVT.

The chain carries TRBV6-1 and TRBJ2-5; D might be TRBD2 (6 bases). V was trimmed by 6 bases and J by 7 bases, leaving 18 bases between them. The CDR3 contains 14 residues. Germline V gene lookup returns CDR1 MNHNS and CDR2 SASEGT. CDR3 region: CASRKLGGSGTQYF. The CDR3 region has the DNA TGTGCCAGCAGGAAACTAGGAGGGAGTGGGACCCAGTACTTC.

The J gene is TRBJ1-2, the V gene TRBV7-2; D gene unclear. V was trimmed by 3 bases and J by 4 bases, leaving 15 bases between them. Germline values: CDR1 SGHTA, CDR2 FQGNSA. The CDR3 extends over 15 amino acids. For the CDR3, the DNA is TGTGCCAGCAGCTTGCAGGTGAAGTGGAGCTATGGCTACACCTTC. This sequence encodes CASSLQVKWSYGYTF. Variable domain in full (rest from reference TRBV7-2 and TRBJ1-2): GAGVSQSPSNKVTEKGKDVELRCDPISGHTALYWYRQSLGQGLEFLIYFQGNSAPDKSGLPSDRFSAERTGGSVSTLTIQRTQQEDSAVYLCASSLQVKWSYGYTFGSGTRLTVV.

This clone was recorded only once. CDR3 loop: CAISVAGGAYEQYF. Written as DNA, the CDR3 is TGTGCCATCAGTGTGGCGGGGGGCGCCTACGAGCAGTACTTC. V gene TRBV10-3 combines with J gene TRBJ2-7; TRBD2 aligns across 8 bases. The CDR3 is 14 amino acids. J gave up 2 bases and V 4 bases, and 4 bases lay outside the gene matches. Germline V gene data show CDR1 as ENHRY and CDR2 as SYGVKD.

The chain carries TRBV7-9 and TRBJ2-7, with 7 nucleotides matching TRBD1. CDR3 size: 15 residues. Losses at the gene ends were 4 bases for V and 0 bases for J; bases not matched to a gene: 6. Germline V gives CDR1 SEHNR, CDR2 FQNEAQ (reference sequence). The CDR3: CASSSPDRSSYEQYF. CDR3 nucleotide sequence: TGTGCCAGCAGCTCGCCGGACAGGTCCTCCTACGAGCAGTACTTC.

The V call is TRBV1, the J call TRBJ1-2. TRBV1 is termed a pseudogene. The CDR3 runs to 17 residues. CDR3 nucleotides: TGCACCAGCAGCCAGCGTGTGCCAGACCTTTCTAACTATGGCTACACCTTC. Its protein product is CTSSQRVPDLSNYGYTF.

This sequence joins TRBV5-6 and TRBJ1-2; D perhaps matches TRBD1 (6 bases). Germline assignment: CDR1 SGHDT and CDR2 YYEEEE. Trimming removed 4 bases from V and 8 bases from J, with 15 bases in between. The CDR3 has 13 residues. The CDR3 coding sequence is TGTGCCAGCAGCGGCCCGGACAGAGGAGGCTACACCTTC. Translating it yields CASSGPDRGGYTF.

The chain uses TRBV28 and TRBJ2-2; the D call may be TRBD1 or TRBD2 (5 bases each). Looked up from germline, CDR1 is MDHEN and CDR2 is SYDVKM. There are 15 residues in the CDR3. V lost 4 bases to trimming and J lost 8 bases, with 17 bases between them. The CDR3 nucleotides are TGTGCCAGCAGTTCCTCGGGGCAGGGTTCGGGGGAGCTGTTTTTT. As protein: CASSSSGQGSGELFF.

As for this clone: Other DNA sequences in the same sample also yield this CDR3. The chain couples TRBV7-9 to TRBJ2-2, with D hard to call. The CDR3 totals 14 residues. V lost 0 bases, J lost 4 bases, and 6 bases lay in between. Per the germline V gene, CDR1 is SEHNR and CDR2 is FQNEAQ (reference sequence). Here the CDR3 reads CASSLAGGTGELFF. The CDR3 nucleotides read TGTGCCAGCAGCTTAGCGGGTGGCACCGGGGAGCTGTTTTTT. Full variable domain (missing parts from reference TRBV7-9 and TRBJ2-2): DTGVSQNPRHKITKRGQNVTFRCDPISEHNRLYWYRQTLGQGPEFLTYFQNEAQLEKSRLLSDRFSAERPKGSFSTLEIQRTEQGDSAMYLCASSLAGGTGELFFGEGSRLTVL.

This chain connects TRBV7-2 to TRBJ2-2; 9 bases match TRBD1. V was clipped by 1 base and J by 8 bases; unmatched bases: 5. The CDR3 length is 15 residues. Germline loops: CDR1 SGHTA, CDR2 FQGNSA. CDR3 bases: TGTGCCAGCAGCTTAGGGGACAGGGCGAAAGGGGAGCTGTTTTTT. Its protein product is CASSLGDRAKGELFF.

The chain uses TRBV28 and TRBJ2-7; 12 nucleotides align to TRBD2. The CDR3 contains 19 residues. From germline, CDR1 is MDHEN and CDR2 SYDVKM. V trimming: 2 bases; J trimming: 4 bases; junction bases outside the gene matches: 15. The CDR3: CASSLVRWASGRASYEQYF. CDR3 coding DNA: TGTGCCAGCAGTTTAGTTCGCTGGGCTAGCGGGAGGGCATCGTACGAGCAGTACTTC.

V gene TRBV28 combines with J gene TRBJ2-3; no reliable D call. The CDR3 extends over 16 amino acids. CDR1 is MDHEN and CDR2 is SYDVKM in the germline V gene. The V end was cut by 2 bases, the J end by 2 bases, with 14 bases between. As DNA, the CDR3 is TGTGCCAGCAGTTTAGGGAAGGGCTCCTACACAGATACGCAGTATTTT. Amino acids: CASSLGKGSYTDTQYF.